The clone carrying this T cell receptor beta chain was counted at least ten times. In TCRdb, the multiplex PCR reads were re-called with MiXCR into one record per CDR3 protein. This repertoire shows about 230,000 distinct CDR3 sequences, less than 40% found once; its top ten account for roughly 1.3%. Breast cancer patients provided tissue from their axillary draining lymph nodes. This sample was taken from a study of breast tumors, draining lymph nodes, adjacent tissues. Sequencing used axillary lymph node tissue. This receptor was obtained from a female donor with breast cancer. Some clones in this sample may be carry-over from other donors' samples.

The CDR3 coding sequence is TGTGCCAGCAGCCCCAAGGGGACAGGGCCTCTATACTCCTACAATGAGCAGTTCTTC. Amino acid sequence: CASSPKGTGPLYSYNEQFF. The V call is TRBV7-9, the J call TRBJ2-1; 9 bases are a match to TRBD1. V trimming: 5 bases; J trimming: 0 bases; junction bases outside the gene matches: 14. Germline loops: CDR1 SEHNR, CDR2 FQNEAQ (reference sequence). The CDR3 consists of 19 residues.